This entry concerns a single T cell receptor beta chain. Its matching antigen is unknown. The data derive from a study of T cell responses to AZD1222 COVID-19 vaccine. General study results and limits: Donors, mostly white British, included more females; clonal diversity was possibly underestimated.

The germline V gene encodes CDR1 MNHEY and CDR2 SVGAGI. Between the trimmed V and J ends, which lost 8 bases and 4 bases, there was a span of 9 bases. This CDR3 contains 12 residues. This table comes from immunoSEQ multiplex PCR, and its TCRdb copy is limited to in-frame clones, with some not included. The profile covers approximately 90,000 clones, with about 90% appearing a single time and around 8.1% taken by the ten largest. The sequence came from an adult in good health. The chain joins TRBV6-5 to TRBJ1-5; D is unresolved. Sample: peripheral blood, taken on day 0 of AZD1222 vaccination. CDR3 loop: CASPWVNQPQHF. As DNA, the CDR3 is TGTGCCAGCCCATGGGTAAATCAGCCCCAGCATTTT.